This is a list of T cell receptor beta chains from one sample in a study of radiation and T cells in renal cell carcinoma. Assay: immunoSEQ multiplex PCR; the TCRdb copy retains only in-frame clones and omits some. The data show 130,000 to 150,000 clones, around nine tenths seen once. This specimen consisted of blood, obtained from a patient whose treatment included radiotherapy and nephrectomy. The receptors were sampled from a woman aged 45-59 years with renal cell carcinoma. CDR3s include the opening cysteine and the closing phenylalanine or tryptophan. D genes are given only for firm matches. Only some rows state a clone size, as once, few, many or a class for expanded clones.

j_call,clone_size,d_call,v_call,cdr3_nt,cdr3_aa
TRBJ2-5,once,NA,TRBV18,TGTGCCAGCTCACCAGGTCAAGGGGGCCAAGAGACCCAGTACTTC,CASSPGQGGQETQYF
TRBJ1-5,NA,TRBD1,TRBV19,TGTGCCAGTAGTTCTCGACAGGGGTCCTATCAGCCCCAGCATTTT,CASSSRQGSYQPQHF
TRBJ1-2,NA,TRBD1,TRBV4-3,TGCGCCAGCAGCCCTCAGGGGGACTATGGCTACACCTTC,CASSPQGDYGYTF
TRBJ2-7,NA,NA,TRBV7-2,TGTGCCAGCAGCCAAGACCAGGGTTCTCTTAACGAGCAGTACTTC,CASSQDQGSLNEQYF
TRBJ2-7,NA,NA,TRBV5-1,TGCGCCAGCAGTCAGACCTCGGGGGCGGCCTACGAGCAGTACTTC,CASSQTSGAAYEQYF
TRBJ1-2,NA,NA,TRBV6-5,TGTGCCAGCAGTTTGTCACTTAACTATGGCTACACCTTC,CASSLSLNYGYTF
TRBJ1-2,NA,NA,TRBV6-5,TGTGCCAGCAGGCCCGACGGGGACTATGGCTACACCTTC,CASRPDGDYGYTF
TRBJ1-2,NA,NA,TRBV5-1,TGCGCCAGCAGCTCTGGACCCGGCGGGACTGATGGCTACACCTTC,CASSSGPGGTDGYTF
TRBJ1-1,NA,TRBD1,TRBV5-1,TGCGCCAGCAGCTTACGACAGGGGAACACTGAAGCTTTCTTT,CASSLRQGNTEAFF
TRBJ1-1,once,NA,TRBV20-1,TGCAGTGCGATCAGGGACCTAGGGGCTTTCTTT,CSAIRDLGAFF
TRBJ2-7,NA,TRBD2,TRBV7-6,TGTGCCAGCAGCCCACAACTAGCGTTCCGCGAGCAGTACTTC,CASSPQLAFREQYF
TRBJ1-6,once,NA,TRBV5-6,TGTGCCAGCAGCTTGGAAAGGTCCTATAATTCACCCCTCCACTTT,CASSLERSYNSPLHF
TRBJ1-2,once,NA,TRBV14,TGTGCCAGCAGTAACCGGGTCCACTATGGCTACACCTTC,CASSNRVHYGYTF
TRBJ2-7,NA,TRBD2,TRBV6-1,TGTGCCAGCCCGCCGGGACTAGCGGCCGCCTACGAGCAGTACTTC,CASPPGLAAAYEQYF
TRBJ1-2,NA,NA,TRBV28,TGTGCCAGCAGTACTCCCGGGGGGGTAGACTATGGCTACACCTTC,CASSTPGGVDYGYTF
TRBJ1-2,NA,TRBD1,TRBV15,TGTGCCACCACCGACAGGGTAAACTATGGCTACACCTTC,CATTDRVNYGYTF
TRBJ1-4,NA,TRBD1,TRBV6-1,TGTGCCAGCACCACGGGACAGGGAAGACTGTTTTTT,CASTTGQGRLFF
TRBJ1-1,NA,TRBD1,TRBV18,TGTGCCAGCTCACCATCGACAGGGGGAACATATGAAGCTTTCTTT,CASSPSTGGTYEAFF
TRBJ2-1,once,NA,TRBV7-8,TGTGCCAGCAGCTCGGCTGGCGCCTACAATGAGCAGTTCTTC,CASSSAGAYNEQFF
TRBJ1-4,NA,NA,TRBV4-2,TGTGCCAGCAGCCAGCCAAGGTCCGACAGTACTAATGAAAAACTGTTTTTT,CASSQPRSDSTNEKLFF
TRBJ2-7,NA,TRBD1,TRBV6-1,TGTGCCAGCAGCCGAAACCCGGACAGGGAATGGGAGCAGTACTTC,CASSRNPDREWEQYF
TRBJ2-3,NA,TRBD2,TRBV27,TGTGCCAGCAGATCACTAGCGGGGGGTACAGATACGCAGTATTTT,CASRSLAGGTDTQYF
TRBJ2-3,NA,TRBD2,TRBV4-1,TGCGCCAGGAGGACTAGCGGGGTGGCAGATACGCAGTATTTT,CARRTSGVADTQYF
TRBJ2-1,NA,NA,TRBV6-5,TGTGCCAGCACGGGGGTAAGGGAGCAGTTCTTC,CASTGVREQFF
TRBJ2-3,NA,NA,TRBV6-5,TGTGCCAGCAGTTACTCGGGTAGCACAGATACGCAGTATTTT,CASSYSGSTDTQYF
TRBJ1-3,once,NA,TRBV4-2,TGTGCCAGCACCACAACCCGGGCCGGAAACACCATATATTTT,CASTTTRAGNTIYF
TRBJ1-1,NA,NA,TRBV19,TGTGCCAGTAGTATCCGCCGGTCCTGGTACACTGAAGCTTTCTTT,CASSIRRSWYTEAFF
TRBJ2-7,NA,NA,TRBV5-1,TGCGCCAGCAGGGGGGATAACTCCTACGAGCAGTACTTC,CASRGDNSYEQYF
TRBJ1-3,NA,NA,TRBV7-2,TGTGCCAGCAGCTGGACCGGGACGCAGGTCGGAAACACCATATATTTT,CASSWTGTQVGNTIYF
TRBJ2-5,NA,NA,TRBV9,TGTGCCAGCAGCGTCACTGGGGCAGAAGAGACCCAGTACTTC,CASSVTGAEETQYF
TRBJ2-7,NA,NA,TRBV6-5,TGTGCCAGCAGTTACTCATGGAGTGGCGAGCAGTACTTC,CASSYSWSGEQYF
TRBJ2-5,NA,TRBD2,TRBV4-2,TGTGCCAGCAGCCAAGAGGGACTAGCGGGGAAAGAGACCCAGTACTTC,CASSQEGLAGKETQYF
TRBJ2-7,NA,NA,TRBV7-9,TGTGCCAGCAGCTTAGCAGGGGGTACCTACGAGCAGTACTTC,CASSLAGGTYEQYF
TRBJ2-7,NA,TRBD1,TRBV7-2,TGTGCCAGCAGTTTCGCCGGGACAGGGGACTACGAGCAGTACTTC,CASSFAGTGDYEQYF
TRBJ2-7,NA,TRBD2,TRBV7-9,TGTGCCAGCAGCTCCGCGGGGGCCTACGAGCAGTACTTC,CASSSAGAYEQYF
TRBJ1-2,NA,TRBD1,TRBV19,TGTGCCAGCCAAATCCTCTCCGGACAGGCCCGCGGCTACACCTTC,CASQILSGQARGYTF
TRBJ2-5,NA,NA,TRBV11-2,TGTGCCAGCAGCTTTAGCGGAGGACAAGAGACCCAGTACTTC,CASSFSGGQETQYF
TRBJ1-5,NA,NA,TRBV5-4,TGTGCCAGCAGCATACAAGGTCGGTCCGATCAGCCCCAGCATTTT,CASSIQGRSDQPQHF
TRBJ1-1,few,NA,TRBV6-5,TGTGCCAGCAGTTACTCTGGTGGGAAGGTTTGGACTGAAGCTTTCTTT,CASSYSGGKVWTEAFF
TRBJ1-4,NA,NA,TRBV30,TGTGCCTGGAGTCGTACGGGGGATTTTAATGAAAAACTGTTTTTT,CAWSRTGDFNEKLFF
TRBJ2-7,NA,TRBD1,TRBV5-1,TGCGCCAGCAGCTTGGGGGACAGGGTGCCCTCCTACGAGCAGTACTTC,CASSLGDRVPSYEQYF
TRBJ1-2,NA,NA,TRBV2,TGTGCCAGCAGTGTGGACCTCTTCTATGGCTACACCTTC,CASSVDLFYGYTF
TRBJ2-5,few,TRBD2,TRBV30,TGTGCCTGGAGTCCGGGACTATGGGTAGAGACCCAGTACTTC,CAWSPGLWVETQYF
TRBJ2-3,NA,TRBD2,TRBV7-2,TGTGCCAGCAGCTACCGGACTAGTTCAGCAGATACGCAGTATTTT,CASSYRTSSADTQYF
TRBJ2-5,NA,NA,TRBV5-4,TGTGCCAGCAGCTTGGCTGCATCAGGGGAGACCCAGTACTTC,CASSLAASGETQYF
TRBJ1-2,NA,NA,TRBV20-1,TGCAGCTCCCGGGGCCATGGCTACACCTTC,CSSRGHGYTF
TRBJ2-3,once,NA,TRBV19,TGTGCCAGTAGTATAGATCTATCGACAGTCCGCACAGATACGCAGTATTTT,CASSIDLSTVRTDTQYF